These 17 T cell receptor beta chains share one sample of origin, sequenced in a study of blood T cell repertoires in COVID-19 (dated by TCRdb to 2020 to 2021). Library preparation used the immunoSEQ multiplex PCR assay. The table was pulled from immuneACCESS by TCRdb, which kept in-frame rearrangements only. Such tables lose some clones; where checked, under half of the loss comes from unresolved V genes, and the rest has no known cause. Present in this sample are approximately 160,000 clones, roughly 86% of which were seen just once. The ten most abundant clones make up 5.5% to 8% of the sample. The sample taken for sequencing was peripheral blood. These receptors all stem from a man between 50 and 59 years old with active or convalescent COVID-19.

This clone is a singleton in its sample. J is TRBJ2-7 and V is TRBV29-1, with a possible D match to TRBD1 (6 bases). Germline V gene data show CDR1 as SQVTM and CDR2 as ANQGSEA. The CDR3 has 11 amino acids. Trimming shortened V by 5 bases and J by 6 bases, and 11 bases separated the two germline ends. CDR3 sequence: CSVTQGGEQYF. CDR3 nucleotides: TGCAGCGTTACACAGGGTGGCGAGCAGTACTTC.

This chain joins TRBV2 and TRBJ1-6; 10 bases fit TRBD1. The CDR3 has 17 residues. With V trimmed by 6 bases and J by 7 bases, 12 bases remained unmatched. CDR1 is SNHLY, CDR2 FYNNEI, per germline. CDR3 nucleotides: TGTGCCAGCAGACCGGGACAGGGGCCGGGCTCCAATTCACCCCTCCACTTT. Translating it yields CASRPGQGPGSNSPLHF.

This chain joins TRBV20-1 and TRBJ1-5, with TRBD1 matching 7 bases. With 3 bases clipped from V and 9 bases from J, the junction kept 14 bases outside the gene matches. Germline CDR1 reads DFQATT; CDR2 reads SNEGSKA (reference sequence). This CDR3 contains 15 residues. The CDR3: CSASYRGGGPGPQHF. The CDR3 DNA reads TGCAGTGCTAGTTACAGGGGCGGTGGCCCGGGGCCCCAGCATTTT.

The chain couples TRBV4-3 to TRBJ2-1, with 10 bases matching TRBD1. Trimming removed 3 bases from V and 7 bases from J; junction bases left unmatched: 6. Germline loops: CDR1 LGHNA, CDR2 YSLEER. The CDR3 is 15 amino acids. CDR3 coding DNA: TGCGCCAGCAGCCACCGGGACAGGGGAGGAAATGAGCAGTTCTTC. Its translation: CASSHRDRGGNEQFF.

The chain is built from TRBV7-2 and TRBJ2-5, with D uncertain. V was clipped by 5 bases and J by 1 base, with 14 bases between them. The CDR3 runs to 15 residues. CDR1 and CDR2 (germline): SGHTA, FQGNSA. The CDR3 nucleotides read TGTGCCAGCAGCCCACAATATGGCATCCAAGAGACCCAGTACTTC. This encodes CASSPQYGIQETQYF.

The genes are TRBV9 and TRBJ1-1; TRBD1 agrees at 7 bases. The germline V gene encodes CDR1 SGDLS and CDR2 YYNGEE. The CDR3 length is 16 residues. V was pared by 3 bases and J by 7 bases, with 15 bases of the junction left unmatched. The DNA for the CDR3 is TGTGCCAGCAGCGGGGTTACGGGAGGGGGCTTTGGTGAAGCTTTCTTT. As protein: CASSGVTGGGFGEAFF.

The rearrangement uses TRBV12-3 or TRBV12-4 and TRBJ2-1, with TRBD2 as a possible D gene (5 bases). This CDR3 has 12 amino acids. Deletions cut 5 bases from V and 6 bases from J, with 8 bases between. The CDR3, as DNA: TGTGCCAGCAGTAGCGGAGTCAATGAGCAGTTCTTC. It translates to CASSSGVNEQFF.

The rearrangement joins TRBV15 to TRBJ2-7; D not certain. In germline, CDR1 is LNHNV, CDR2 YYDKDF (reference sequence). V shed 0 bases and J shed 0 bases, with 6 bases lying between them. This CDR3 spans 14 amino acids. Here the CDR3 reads CATSRDLASYEQYF. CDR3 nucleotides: TGTGCCACCAGCAGAGATCTGGCCTCCTACGAGCAGTACTTC.

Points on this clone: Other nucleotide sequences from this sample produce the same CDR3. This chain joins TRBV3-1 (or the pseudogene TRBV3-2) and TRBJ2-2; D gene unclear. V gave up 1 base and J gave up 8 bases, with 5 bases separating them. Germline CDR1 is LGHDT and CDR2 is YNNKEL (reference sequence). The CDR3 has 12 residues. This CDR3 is CASSQVSGELFF. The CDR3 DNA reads TGTGCCAGCAGCCAAGTCTCGGGGGAGCTGTTTTTT.

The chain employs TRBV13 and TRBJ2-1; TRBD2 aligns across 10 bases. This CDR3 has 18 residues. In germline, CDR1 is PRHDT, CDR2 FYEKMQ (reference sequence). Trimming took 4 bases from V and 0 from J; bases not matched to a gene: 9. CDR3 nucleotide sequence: TGTGCCAGCAGCTACCGGGCTAGCGGGGGAAGCTCCTACAATGAGCAGTTCTTC. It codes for CASSYRASGGSSYNEQFF. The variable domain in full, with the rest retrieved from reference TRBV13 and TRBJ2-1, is AAGVIQSPRHLIKEKRETATLKCYPIPRHDTVYWYQQGPGQDPQFLISFYEKMQSDKGSIPDRFSAQQFSDYHSELNMSSLELGDSALYFCASSYRASGGSSYNEQFFGPGTRLTVL.

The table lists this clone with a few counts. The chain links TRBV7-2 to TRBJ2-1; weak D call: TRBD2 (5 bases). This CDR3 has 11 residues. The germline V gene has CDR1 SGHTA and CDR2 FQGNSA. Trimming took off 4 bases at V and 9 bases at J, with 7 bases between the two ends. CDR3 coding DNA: TGTGCCAGCAGCTCGACTATTGAGCAGTTCTTC. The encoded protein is CASSSTIEQFF.

The CDR3 protein is CASKPPGQGSEKLFF. CDR3 nucleotide sequence: TGTGCCAGCAAACCACCGGGACAGGGTAGTGAAAAACTGTTTTTT. The chain uses TRBV6-5 and TRBJ1-4; 9 bases map to TRBD1. This CDR3 is 15 amino acids long. Germline V CDR1 and CDR2: MNHEY, SVGAGI. With V trimmed by 7 bases and J by 7 bases, 10 bases remained unmatched.

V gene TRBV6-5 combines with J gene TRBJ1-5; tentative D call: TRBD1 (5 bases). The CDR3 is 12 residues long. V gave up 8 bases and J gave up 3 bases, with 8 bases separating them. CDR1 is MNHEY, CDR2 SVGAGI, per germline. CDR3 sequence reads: CASRGNNQPQHF. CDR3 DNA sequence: TGTGCCAGCCGGGGGAACAATCAGCCCCAGCATTTT.

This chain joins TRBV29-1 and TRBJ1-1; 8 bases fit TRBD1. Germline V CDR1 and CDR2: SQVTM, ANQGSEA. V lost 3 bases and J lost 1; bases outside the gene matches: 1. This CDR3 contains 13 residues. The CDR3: CSVDDRGNTEAFF. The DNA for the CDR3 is TGCAGCGTTGACGACAGGGGGAACACTGAAGCTTTCTTT.

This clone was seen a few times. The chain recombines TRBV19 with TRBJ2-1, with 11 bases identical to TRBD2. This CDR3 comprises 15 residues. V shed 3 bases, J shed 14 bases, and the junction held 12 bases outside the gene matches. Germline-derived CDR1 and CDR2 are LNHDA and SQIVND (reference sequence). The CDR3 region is CASSIGTSGSTLEFF. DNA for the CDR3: TGTGCCAGTAGTATTGGTACTAGCGGGAGTACATTGGAGTTCTTC. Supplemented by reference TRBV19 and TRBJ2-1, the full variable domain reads DGGITQSPKYLFRKEGQNVTLSCEQNLNHDAMYWYRQDPGQGLRLIYYSQIVNDFQKGDIAEGYSVSREKKESFPLTVTSAQKNPTAFYLCASSIGTSGSTLEFFGPGTRLTVL.

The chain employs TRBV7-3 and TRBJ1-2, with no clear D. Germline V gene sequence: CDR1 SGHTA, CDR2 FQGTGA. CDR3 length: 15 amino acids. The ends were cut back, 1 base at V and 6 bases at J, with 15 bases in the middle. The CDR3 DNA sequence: TGTGCCAGCAGCTTAAGTAATCGGGTAGGTCATGGCTACACCTTC. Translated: CASSLSNRVGHGYTF.

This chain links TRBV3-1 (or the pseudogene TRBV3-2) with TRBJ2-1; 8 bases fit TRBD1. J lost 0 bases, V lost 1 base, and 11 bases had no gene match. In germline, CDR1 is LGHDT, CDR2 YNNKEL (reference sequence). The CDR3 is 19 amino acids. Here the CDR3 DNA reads TGTGCCAGCAGCCAAGGGTCTAAACAGGGGGTCAGCTCCTACAATGAGCAGTTCTTC. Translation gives CASSQGSKQGVSSYNEQFF.